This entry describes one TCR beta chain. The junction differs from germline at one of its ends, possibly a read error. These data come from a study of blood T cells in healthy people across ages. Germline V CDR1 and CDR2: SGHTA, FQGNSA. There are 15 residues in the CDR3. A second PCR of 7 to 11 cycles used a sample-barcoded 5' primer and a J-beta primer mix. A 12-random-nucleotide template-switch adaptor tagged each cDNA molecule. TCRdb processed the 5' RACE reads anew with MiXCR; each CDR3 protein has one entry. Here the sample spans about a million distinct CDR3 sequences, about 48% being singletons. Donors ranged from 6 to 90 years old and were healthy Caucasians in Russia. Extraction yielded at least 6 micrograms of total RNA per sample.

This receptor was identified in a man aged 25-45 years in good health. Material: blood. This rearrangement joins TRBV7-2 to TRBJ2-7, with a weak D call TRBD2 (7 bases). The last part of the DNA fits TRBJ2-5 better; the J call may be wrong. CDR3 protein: CARSLAWGGGETQYF. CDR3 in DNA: TGTGCCCGCAGCTTAGCCTGGGGAGGGGGAGAGACCCAGTACTTC.